This T cell receptor beta chain came from a study of cytotoxic CD8 clonotypes in ibrutinib-treated CLL. The CDR3 length is 15 residues. From germline, CDR1 is LNHNV and CDR2 YYDKDF (reference sequence). With 3 bases clipped from V and 2 bases from J, the junction kept 4 bases outside the gene matches. Study results and limitations: Sustained-remission and progressing patients diverged in sampling times.

As concerns this clone: Its antigen is as yet unknown.

The method was immunoSEQ multiplex PCR; TCRdb's version includes in-frame clones alone and lacks a portion of them. Of 150,000 to 200,000 clones in the sample, approximately 80% are singletons; the top ten hold roughly 2%. The origin of this receptor is a human donor with chronic lymphocytic leukemia. V gene TRBV15 combines with J gene TRBJ2-1, with 7 bases matching TRBD2. This sample comprised PBMCs, obtained after 12 months of ibrutinib treatment. The CDR3 sequence: CATSRPGRAYNEQFF. The CDR3, as DNA: TGTGCCACCAGCAGGCCAGGGAGGGCCTACAATGAGCAGTTCTTC.